Listed below are T cell receptor beta chains from one sample, sequenced in a study of T-cell reconstitution after alpha-beta-depleted transplantation in children. TCRdb independently ran MiXCR on the PCR reads; one entry per CDR3 protein. The sample carries about 230,000 distinct CDR3 sequences, around 8.9% recorded once. The source was PBMCs from the stem cell graft donor, collected from the stem cell graft. The source is a human donor who donated a stem cell graft to a child with SCID. Each CDR3 is given with its conserved first and last residue. A D gene is named only where the DNA matches it firmly. Clone size is shown for a subset of rows, as once, few, many or a class of expanded clone.

d_call	j_call	clone_size	v_call	cdr3_nt	cdr3_aa
NA	TRBJ2-1	many	TRBV15	TGTGCCACCAGCAGAGACAGGGTCGCGGGGAATGAGCAGTTCTTC	CATSRDRVAGNEQFF
NA	TRBJ1-4	many	TRBV9	TGTGCCAGCAGCGGGAGATCTTGGCAGGGAGCTGAAAAACTGTTTTTT	CASSGRSWQGAEKLFF
NA	TRBJ1-1	many	TRBV20-1	TGCAGTGCAACCCGACAGGACCTGAACACTGAAGCTTTCTTT	CSATRQDLNTEAFF
NA	TRBJ2-1	many	TRBV18	TGTGCCAGCTCACCTGGGGGTGAGCAGTTCTTC	CASSPGGEQFF
TRBD2	TRBJ2-3	many	TRBV15	TGTGCCACCAGCAGAGAGCGGGGGGGCACAGATACGCAGTATTTT	CATSRERGGTDTQYF
NA	TRBJ1-2	NA	TRBV10-3	TGTGCCATCAGTGATGAGGCGAACTCAAACTATGGCTACACCTTC	CAISDEANSNYGYTF
NA	TRBJ2-7	many	TRBV2	TGTGCCAGCAGCGTTATAACTCGGTCCTACGAGCAGTACTTC	CASSVITRSYEQYF
NA	TRBJ1-2	few	TRBV7-9	TGTGCCAGCAGCTTAGATCTGTTATCGGGGGTGGCTGGCTACACCTTC	CASSLDLLSGVAGYTF
NA	TRBJ2-6	NA	TRBV7-2	TGTGCCAGCAGCCAAGTCTCTGGGGCCAACGTCCTGCCTTTC	CASSQVSGANVLPF
NA	TRBJ2-3	many	TRBV5-1	TGCGCCAGCAGCCAATCCGGGACACTTAAACCGTGGGATACGCAGTATTTT	CASSQSGTLKPWDTQYF
NA	TRBJ1-6	many	TRBV10-3	TGTGCCATCAGTGGGGGACCCTTTAATTCACCCCTCCACTTT	CAISGGPFNSPLHF
NA	TRBJ1-2	many	TRBV2	TGTGCCAGCATTGTTCGACGGGATTCCTATGGCTACACCTTC	CASIVRRDSYGYTF
TRBD2	TRBJ2-1	few	TRBV11-3	TGTGCCAGCAGCTTAGATTACAGCGGGGGGTTCAATGAGCAGTTCTTC	CASSLDYSGGFNEQFF
TRBD1	TRBJ1-1	many	TRBV4-1	TGCGCCAGCAGCCCCTCCCCGACAGGGACCACTGAAGCTTTCTTT	CASSPSPTGTTEAFF
NA	TRBJ1-1	many	TRBV7-2	TGTGCCAGCAGCTCCCACATGAACACTGAAGCTTTCTTT	CASSSHMNTEAFF
TRBD2	TRBJ2-5	few	TRBV7-6	TGTGCCAGCAGCTTCCTAGCGGGGGTGGGGGAGACCCAGTACTTC	CASSFLAGVGETQYF
NA	TRBJ1-3	many	TRBV12-3/TRBV12-4	TGTGCCAGCAGTTTAGGGGCCTTAAGCACCATATATTTT	CASSLGALSTIYF
NA	TRBJ1-1	many	TRBV20-1	TGCAGTGCTACAGAGATCCAGACGCGGACTGAAGCTTTCTTT	CSATEIQTRTEAFF
TRBD2	TRBJ2-5	few	TRBV18	TGTGCCAGCTCGCGGGGGAGGCAGGAGACCCAGTACTTC	CASSRGRQETQYF
NA	TRBJ2-2	many	TRBV7-2	TGTGCCAGCAGCTTCAGAGAAACCGGGGAGCTGTTTTTT	CASSFRETGELFF
TRBD1	TRBJ1-1	many	TRBV12-3/TRBV12-4	TGTGCCAGCAGTCCGACGGGACAGATGAACACTGAAGCTTTCTTT	CASSPTGQMNTEAFF
NA	TRBJ2-3	many	TRBV10-3	TGTGCCATCGCCCCATTTAGCGGTTTAATTAGCACAGATACGCAGTATTTT	CAIAPFSGLISTDTQYF
TRBD1	TRBJ2-2	NA	TRBV3-1	TGTGCCAGCAGCCAAGGCCCTCGGACAGGGTGGGCCGGGGAGCTGTTTTTT	CASSQGPRTGWAGELFF
TRBD1	TRBJ1-4	many	TRBV4-3	TGCGCCAGCAGCCGGGAGGGGACAGATAATGAAAAACTGTTTTTT	CASSREGTDNEKLFF
NA	TRBJ2-1	many	TRBV7-2	TGTGCCACCCTGGCTCGGGGGAACTCCTACAATGAGCAGTTCTTC	CATLARGNSYNEQFF
NA	TRBJ2-1	many	TRBV11-2	TGTGCCAGCACCCCAGTTCGGGGACCTACCTACAATGAGCAGTTCTTC	CASTPVRGPTYNEQFF
TRBD1	TRBJ2-3	once	TRBV7-2	TGTGCCAGCAGCACCGGGACAGGGGGCTCAGATACGCAGTATTTT	CASSTGTGGSDTQYF
NA	TRBJ1-1	many	TRBV5-1	TGCGCCAGCAGCCAATTTTTAGGTGGCGCTGGGTTAGGCACTGAAGCTTTCTTT	CASSQFLGGAGLGTEAFF
NA	TRBJ1-5	few	TRBV7-2	TGTGCCAGCAGCGGGAACTCGGGTTATCAGCCCCAGCATTTT	CASSGNSGYQPQHF
TRBD1	TRBJ2-5	many	TRBV5-1	TGCGCCAGCAGGAACTTCTTGACAGGGGGCGTCGGGACCCAGTACTTC	CASRNFLTGGVGTQYF
NA	TRBJ1-1	NA	TRBV6-2/TRBV6-3	TGTGCCAGCAGTTACCCTGGTCGCACTGAAGCTTTCTTT	CASSYPGRTEAFF
NA	TRBJ1-1	many	TRBV5-6	TGTGCCAGCAGCCATACTCGTCGGCGCGGGACGTGGGGGAACACTGAAGCTTTCTTT	CASSHTRRRGTWGNTEAFF
TRBD1	TRBJ2-2	many	TRBV10-3	TGTGCCATCAGTGAAGGGCAGGGGGACCGGGAGCTGTTTTTT	CAISEGQGDRELFF
NA	TRBJ1-1	many	TRBV25-1	TGTGCCAGCAGGGGTCTAGGTAGAGGTACTGAAGCTTTCTTT	CASRGLGRGTEAFF
NA	TRBJ2-6	many	TRBV4-2	TGTGCCAGCAGCCAAGATTATGACAGACTGCCCCTGGCTGGGGCCAACGTCCTGACTTTC	CASSQDYDRLPLAGANVLTF
NA	TRBJ1-5	many	TRBV12-3/TRBV12-4	TGTGCCAGCAGTTCGGGACTGTTGAGCAATCAGCCCCAGCATTTT	CASSSGLLSNQPQHF
NA	TRBJ1-2	many	TRBV5-5	TGTGCCAGCAGCTCGCGGGGCTTCTATGGCTACACCTTC	CASSSRGFYGYTF
TRBD1	TRBJ1-2	many	TRBV20-1	TGCAGTGCCCATAGGACAGGGGGCAGTGGCTACACCTTC	CSAHRTGGSGYTF
NA	TRBJ1-1	many	TRBV9	TGTGCCAGCAGCGCCCGAGACGTGGACACTGAAGCTTTCTTT	CASSARDVDTEAFF
TRBD1	TRBJ2-7	many	TRBV7-6	TGTGCCAGCAGCGACACGACAGGGGGCAATCTATACGAGCAGTACTTC	CASSDTTGGNLYEQYF
NA	TRBJ2-1	many	TRBV7-8	TGTGCCAGCAGCATAATCGGGCCTTACAATGAGCAGTTCTTC	CASSIIGPYNEQFF
NA	TRBJ2-7	NA	TRBV2	TGTGCCAGCAGTGAAACGGTCAGCCACGAGCAGTACTTC	CASSETVSHEQYF
NA	TRBJ2-1	NA	TRBV5-1	TGCGTCAGCAGCTTGGGTATGACCTCTGAGCAGTTCTTC	CVSSLGMTSEQFF
NA	TRBJ2-5	NA	TRBV25-1	TGTGCCAGCAGTGAAATGATGGGGGGGCAGGAGACCCAGTACTTC	CASSEMMGGQETQYF
NA	TRBJ1-4	many	TRBV29-1	TGCAGCGTTTCCCGGGGGGATGAAAAACTGTTTTTT	CSVSRGDEKLFF
NA	TRBJ1-1	NA	TRBV2	TGTACCTGCAGTCCCCAAAGGGACACTGAAGCTTTCTTT	CTCSPQRDTEAFF
NA	TRBJ2-4	many	TRBV12-3/TRBV12-4	TGTGCCAGCTCCCTCGGCGCGAAAAACATTCAGTACTTC	CASSLGAKNIQYF
TRBD2	TRBJ2-1	many	TRBV20-1	TGCAGTGCTGGGACTAGCCGCACTTACAATGAGCAGTTCTTC	CSAGTSRTYNEQFF
TRBD2	TRBJ2-5	many	TRBV6-2/TRBV6-3	TGTGCCAGCAGTTACTCGATGAGCGGGGGGACGTCCCAGTACTTC	CASSYSMSGGTSQYF
NA	TRBJ1-5	many	TRBV27	TGTGCCAGCAGTTCCGCCGGACAGCCGAATCAGCCCCAGCATTTT	CASSSAGQPNQPQHF
NA	TRBJ1-2	many	TRBV5-1	TGCGCCAGCAGCTTTGAAGAGTCTGATAACTATGGCTACACCTTC	CASSFEESDNYGYTF
NA	TRBJ1-5	NA	TRBV5-1	TGCACCAGCAGCTTGGGAGACAGAGTCAATCAGCCCCAGCATTTT	CTSSLGDRVNQPQHF
NA	TRBJ2-5	many	TRBV7-9	TGTGCCAGCAGCTCCGTCGGGGGCGGTGAGACCCAGTACTTC	CASSSVGGGETQYF